This T cell receptor beta chain was captured by sequencing in a study of T-cell reconstitution after alpha-beta-depleted transplantation in children. Study-wide results and limits: The origin of alpha-beta T cells about two months after transplant was reportedly several hundred expanded graft clones. The high TCRbeta diversity at day 60 in some patients came from surviving recipient T cells and thymic progenitors.

The CDR3 extends over 15 amino acids. The V gene's germline CDR1 is SGDLS and CDR2 YYNGEE. Trimming shortened V by 3 bases and J by 0 bases, and 10 bases separated the two germline ends. This clonotype occurred many times. Its specificity is not known. Unique molecular identifiers were used to barcode this TCRbeta library. TCRdb re-analysed the PCR reads in MiXCR, keeping a single row per CDR3 protein. The data hold tens of thousands of distinct CDR3 sequences, with roughly 4.9% observed a single time. This clonotype was sampled from a boy younger than two who had a stem cell transplant for acute myeloid leukemia, so the T cells may come from the graft donor. The rearrangement links TRBV9 to TRBJ1-5; no clear D. Sample: PBMCs, mostly from graft donor cells, taken 180 days after TCRalphabeta/CD19-depleted stem cell transplant. This chain's CDR3 is CASSATHDSNQPQHF. Here the CDR3 DNA reads TGTGCCAGCAGCGCCACACATGATAGCAATCAGCCCCAGCATTTT.